This T cell receptor (beta chain) stems from a study of T cell responses to AZD1222 COVID-19 vaccine. Study-level results: Researchers took repertoire samples only after the peak T cell response had come. Females outnumbered males among donors, who were mostly white British; clonal diversity was possibly underestimated. Breadth and depth of Spike-specific TCRs rose after two AZD1222 doses.

About this clone itself: Its antigen is unknown.

Germline V gene lookup returns CDR1 SGHTA and CDR2 FQGTGA. Trimming removed 2 bases from V and 1 base from J, with 11 bases in between. The CDR3 runs to 15 residues. Clones were read by immunoSEQ multiplex PCR, and TCRdb kept only the in-frame ones, dropping some. The sample shows roughly 170,000 clones, roughly 92% of them seen only once. The material sequenced was peripheral blood, taken 28 days after the second AZD1222 dose. The V gene is TRBV7-3, the J gene TRBJ1-1, with D unclear. The TCR comes from an adult who received the AZD1222 COVID-19 vaccine. The CDR3 is CASSLFTVGNTEAFF. Written as DNA, the CDR3 is TGTGCCAGCAGCTTATTCACAGTGGGGAACACTGAAGCTTTCTTT.